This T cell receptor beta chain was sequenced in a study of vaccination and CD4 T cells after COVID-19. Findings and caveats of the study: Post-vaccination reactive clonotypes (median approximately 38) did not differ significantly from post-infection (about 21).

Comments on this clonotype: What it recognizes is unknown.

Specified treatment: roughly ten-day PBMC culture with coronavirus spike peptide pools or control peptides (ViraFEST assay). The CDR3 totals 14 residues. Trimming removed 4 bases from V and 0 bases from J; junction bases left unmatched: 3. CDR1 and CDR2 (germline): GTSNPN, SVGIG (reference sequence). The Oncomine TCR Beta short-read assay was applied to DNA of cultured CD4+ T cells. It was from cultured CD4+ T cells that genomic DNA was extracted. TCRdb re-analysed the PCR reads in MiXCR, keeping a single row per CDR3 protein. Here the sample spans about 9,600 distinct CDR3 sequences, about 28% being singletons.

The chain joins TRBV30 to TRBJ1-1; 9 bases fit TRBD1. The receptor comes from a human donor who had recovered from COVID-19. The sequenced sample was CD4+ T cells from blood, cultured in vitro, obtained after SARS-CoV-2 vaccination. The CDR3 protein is CAWNRGPMNTEAFF. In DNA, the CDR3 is TGTGCCTGGAACAGGGGGCCCATGAACACTGAAGCTTTCTTT.